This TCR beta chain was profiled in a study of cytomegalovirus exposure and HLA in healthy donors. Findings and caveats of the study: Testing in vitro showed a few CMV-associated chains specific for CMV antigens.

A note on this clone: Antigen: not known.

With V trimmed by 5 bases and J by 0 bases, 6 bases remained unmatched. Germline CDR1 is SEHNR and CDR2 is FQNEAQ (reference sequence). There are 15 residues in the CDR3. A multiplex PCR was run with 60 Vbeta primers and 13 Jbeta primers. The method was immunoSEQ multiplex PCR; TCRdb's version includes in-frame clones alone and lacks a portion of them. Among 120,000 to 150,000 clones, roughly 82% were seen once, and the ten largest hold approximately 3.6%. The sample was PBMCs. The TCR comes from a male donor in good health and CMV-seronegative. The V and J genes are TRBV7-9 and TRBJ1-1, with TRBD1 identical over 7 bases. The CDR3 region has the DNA TGTGCCAGCAGCCGAGGACAGGTGGTGAACACTGAAGCTTTCTTT. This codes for CASSRGQVVNTEAFF.